These 28 T cell receptor beta chains were all obtained from the same sample, sequenced in a study of control samples from healthy donors and cancer patients. The method was immunoSEQ multiplex PCR; TCRdb's version includes in-frame clones alone and lacks a portion of them. The sample includes roughly 450,000 clones, 80% to 95% of them seen just once. The specimen was PBMCs. The receptor source for this set is a man aged 35-49 years with head and neck cancer.

V gene TRBV9 combines with J gene TRBJ1-1, with D possibly TRBD1 on 5 matching bases. V gave up 3 bases and J gave up 1 base, with 13 bases separating them. Germline CDR1 reads SGDLS; CDR2 reads YYNGEE. The CDR3 spans 15 residues. CDR3 in DNA: TGTGCCAGCAGCGCGGACCCTACAGGGAACACTGAAGCTTTCTTT. It codes for CASSADPTGNTEAFF.

The chain combines TRBV12-3 or TRBV12-4 with TRBJ2-5; 9 nucleotides line up with TRBD2. The CDR3 covers 12 residues. J gave up 5 bases and V 9 bases, and 4 bases lay outside the gene matches. CDR3 sequence (DNA): TGTGCCAGTGGGAGCGGGAGGGAGACCCAGTACTTC. This sequence encodes CASGSGRETQYF.

V usage is TRBV5-5 and J usage is TRBJ2-7; D is undetermined. Trimming took off 5 bases at V and 5 bases at J, with 17 bases between the two ends. Per the germline V gene, CDR1 is SGHKS and CDR2 is YYEKEE (reference sequence). The CDR3 contains 14 residues. The CDR3 sequence: CASRPLRGPHEQYF. CDR3 bases: TGTGCCAGCAGGCCCCTTAGAGGCCCCCACGAGCAGTACTTC.

V gene TRBV7-2 combines with J gene TRBJ2-2; D may correspond to TRBD1 or TRBD2 (5 bases each). The CDR3 contains 13 residues. Trimming cost V 1 base and J 7 bases, with 7 bases left between them. Germline V gene data show CDR1 as SGHTA and CDR2 as FQGNSA. CDR3 sequence: CASSLVGDGELFF. The DNA for the CDR3 is TGTGCCAGCAGCTTAGTGGGGGACGGGGAGCTGTTTTTT.

The CDR3 region is CASSVENGRPNTGELFF. CDR3 nucleotides: TGTGCCAGCAGCGTAGAGAACGGCCGACCGAACACCGGGGAGCTGTTTTTT. The rearrangement links TRBV9 to TRBJ2-2; D ambiguous. Trimming removed 0 bases at V and 0 bases at J, with 12 bases between. CDR3 length equals 17 residues. Germline-derived CDR1 and CDR2 are SGDLS and YYNGEE.

V usage is TRBV4-2 and J usage is TRBJ1-5; D unclear. The CDR3 length is 13 residues. Germline lookup yields CDR1 LGHNA and CDR2 YNFKEQ. Trimming removed 0 bases at V and 4 bases at J, with 4 bases between. The CDR3 here is CASSQETNQPQHF. CDR3 DNA sequence: TGTGCCAGCAGCCAAGAAACAAATCAGCCCCAGCATTTT.

This clone was counted between two and nine times. This chain uses TRBV7-8 with TRBJ2-7; 10 bases are shared with TRBD1. Per the germline V gene, CDR1 is SGHVS and CDR2 is FQNEAQ. The CDR3 length is 13 residues. Trimming took 5 bases from V and 6 from J; bases not matched to a gene: 4. CDR3 sequence (DNA): TGTGCCAGCAGCCCGCGGGACAGGGGCGAGCAGTACTTC. As protein: CASSPRDRGEQYF.

V is TRBV9 and J is TRBJ2-3; 9 bases align to TRBD2. Germline V gene data show CDR1 as SGDLS and CDR2 as YYNGEE. Trimming at V came to 3 bases and at J to 1 base, leaving 12 bases not matched to a gene. The CDR3 runs 18 residues. The CDR3 sequence is CASSAGAGGPVGTDTQYF. The CDR3 DNA sequence: TGTGCCAGCAGCGCGGGGGCGGGAGGGCCGGTGGGCACAGATACGCAGTATTTT.

This clone was detected only once. The chain is built from TRBV5-1 and TRBJ2-7; 10 bases align to TRBD1. CDR3 length: 15 amino acids. Germline V gives CDR1 SGHRS, CDR2 YFSETQ. V lost 4 bases and J lost 4; bases outside the gene matches: 8. The CDR3 DNA sequence: TGCGCCAGCAGCGAGGACAGGGGGGCTGGTTACGAGCAGTACTTC. Its protein product is CASSEDRGAGYEQYF.

This chain connects TRBV23-1 to TRBJ1-2; D not certain. TRBV23-1 is an ORF, and what it does is uncertain. There are 10 residues in the CDR3. Trimming took 8 bases from V and 6 from J, leaving 7 bases between them. CDR3 nucleotides: TGCGCCAGCCCAAACCATGGCTACACCTTC. Translated: CASPNHGYTF.

The rearrangement links TRBV28 to TRBJ1-3; weak D call: TRBD1 (6 bases). Germline CDR1 and CDR2: MDHEN and SYDVKM. The germline V and J ends were trimmed by 7 bases and 8 bases, with 18 bases remaining between them. This CDR3 is 14 amino acids long. The CDR3 DNA follows: TGTGCCAGCACCAAAGGGGGGGGCCAGGACACCATATATTTT. Protein sequence: CASTKGGGQDTIYF.

This clone has just one count. This chain uses TRBV3-1 (or the pseudogene TRBV3-2) with TRBJ2-7; the D is unclear. The V end lost 2 bases, the J end lost 2 bases, and 10 bases lay between the germline ends. The V gene's germline CDR1 is LGHDT and CDR2 YNNKEL (reference sequence). The CDR3 totals 14 residues. The CDR3 DNA reads as TGTGCCAGCAGCCAACCTACTCCTCCCTACGAGCAGTACTTC. Translation gives CASSQPTPPYEQYF.

The chain recombines TRBV5-4 with TRBJ2-5; 11 bases map to TRBD1. In germline, CDR1 is SGHNT, CDR2 YYREEE (reference sequence). The V gene end was trimmed by 4 bases and the J gene end by 5 bases; junction bases not matched to a gene: 7. The CDR3 has 15 amino acids. The CDR3 region is CASSGPGTGGETQYF. CDR3 coding DNA: TGTGCCAGCAGCGGTCCCGGGACAGGGGGTGAGACCCAGTACTTC.

The rearrangement uses TRBV5-6 and TRBJ1-2, with 9 nucleotides matching TRBD1. The CDR3 runs 16 residues. Per the germline V gene, CDR1 is SGHDT and CDR2 is YYEEEE. V was clipped by 3 bases and J by 5 bases; unmatched bases: 11. This CDR3 is CASSSPAKQGAYGYTF. In DNA, the CDR3 is TGTGCCAGCAGCTCTCCCGCCAAACAGGGGGCATATGGCTACACCTTC.

This chain connects TRBV11-3 to TRBJ1-5; 8 bases map to TRBD1. J gave up 3 bases and V 7 bases, and 11 bases lay outside the gene matches. CDR3 length: 16 amino acids. Per the germline V gene, CDR1 is SGHNT and CDR2 is YENEEA. In DNA, the CDR3 is TGTGCCAGCACCCGCTACAGGGGGGAGAACAATCAGCCCCAGCATTTT. Translating it yields CASTRYRGENNQPQHF.

The rearrangement joins TRBV3-1 (or the pseudogene TRBV3-2) to TRBJ1-2; no clear D. Germline assignment: CDR1 LGHDT and CDR2 YNNKEL (reference sequence). This CDR3 comprises 16 residues. V was cut by 0 bases and J by 8 bases, with 19 bases left in between. The CDR3 here is CASSQDLTGLGSGYTF. The CDR3 nucleotides are TGTGCCAGCAGCCAAGATCTGACGGGATTGGGGTCGGGCTACACCTTC.

This sequence joins TRBV2 and TRBJ1-1, with a tentative D call TRBD1 (5 bases). Germline V lookup: CDR1 SNHLY, CDR2 FYNNEI. This CDR3 comprises 14 residues. Trimming left V 11 bases short and J 0 bases short, with 16 bases between. CDR3 DNA: TGTGCCGGGGGGAGGGCGCGGTTGAACACTGAAGCTTTCTTT. This translates into CAGGRARLNTEAFF.

The V call is TRBV29-1, the J call TRBJ2-1, with D maybe TRBD1 (6 bases). Germline-derived CDR1 and CDR2 are SQVTM and ANQGSEA. Trimming took 5 bases from V and 0 from J, leaving 14 bases between them. This CDR3 contains 15 residues. For the CDR3, the DNA is TGCAGCGTTCAGACAGGTTCCTCCTCCTACAATGAGCAGTTCTTC. Translating gives CSVQTGSSSYNEQFF.

The V gene is TRBV7-2, the J gene TRBJ1-2; D not resolved. The CDR3 spans 16 residues. Per germline, CDR1 SGHTA and CDR2 FQGNSA. The V and J ends lost 3 bases and 6 bases respectively, with 20 bases between them. Here the CDR3 reads CASSFADVLQIDGYTF. The DNA for the CDR3 is TGTGCCAGCAGCTTTGCGGACGTACTCCAGATCGATGGCTACACCTTC.

On this clone: The same CDR3 is also encoded by other DNA sequences in this sample. V and J are TRBV18 and TRBJ1-2; 7 positions agree with TRBD1. V lost 2 bases and J lost 3; bases outside the gene matches: 0. Germline CDR1 is KGHSH and CDR2 is LQKENI. The CDR3 has 13 residues. CDR3 coding DNA: TGTGCCAGCTCACCAGGGACAGACTATGGCTACACCTTC. Protein product: CASSPGTDYGYTF.

The rearrangement links TRBV6-6 to TRBJ1-1; the D is unclear. This CDR3 contains 11 residues. The germline V gene encodes CDR1 MNHNY and CDR2 SVGAGI (reference sequence). Trimming pared 8 bases from V and 1 base from J, leaving 5 bases between. In nucleotides, the CDR3 is TGTGCCAGCCGGTGGAACACTGAAGCTTTCTTT. Translation gives CASRWNTEAFF.

This chain links TRBV7-2 with TRBJ2-5; 9 nucleotides align to TRBD1. Trimming cost V 4 bases and J 4 bases; bases outside gene matches: 7. CDR1 is SGHTA and CDR2 is FQGNSA in the germline V gene. This CDR3 region has 15 residues. DNA of the CDR3: TGTGCCAGCAGCTCGGGACAGGGAGGCGGAGAGACCCAGTACTTC. Amino acid sequence: CASSSGQGGGETQYF.

The V gene is TRBV11-3, the J gene TRBJ2-1; TRBD1 matches at 7 bases. The germline V gene has CDR1 SGHNT and CDR2 YENEEA. V was clipped by 0 bases and J by 5 bases; unmatched bases: 4. This CDR3 region has 15 residues. The CDR3 coding sequence is TGTGCCAGCAGCTTAGAGGGACAGTTTCACAATGAGCAGTTCTTC. It encodes CASSLEGQFHNEQFF. Full variable domain (outside the CDR3, taken from reference TRBV11-3 and TRBJ2-1): EAGVVQSPRYKIIEKKQPVAFWCNPISGHNTLYWYLQNLGQGPELLIRYENEEAVDDSQLPKDRFSAERLKGVDSTLKIQPAELGDSAVYLCASSLEGQFHNEQFFGPGTRLTVL.

This sequence joins TRBV6-2 or TRBV6-3 and TRBJ1-1; D ambiguous. Germline V gene sequence: CDR1 MNHEY, CDR2 SVGEGT. Trimming left V 1 base short and J 3 bases short, with 0 bases between. The CDR3 length is 11 residues. The CDR3 region has the DNA TGTGCCAGCAGTTACTACACTGAAGCTTTCTTT. It encodes CASSYYTEAFF.

J is TRBJ2-2 and V is TRBV30; 10 positions match TRBD1. Trimming took 5 bases from V and 5 from J; bases not matched to a gene: 14. The CDR3 has 17 residues. Germline values: CDR1 GTSNPN, CDR2 SVGIG (reference sequence). The CDR3 loop is CAWAAGTGVRGTGELFF. The CDR3 nucleotides are TGTGCCTGGGCCGCCGGGACAGGGGTTAGAGGGACCGGGGAGCTGTTTTTT.

The rearrangement uses TRBV11-2 and TRBJ1-2, with no clear D. The ends were cut back, 2 bases at V and 4 bases at J, with 14 bases in the middle. CDR1 and CDR2 (germline): SGHAT, FQNNGV. The CDR3 covers 15 residues. The CDR3 spells CASSLNKGLSYGYTF. CDR3 DNA: TGTGCCAGCAGCTTAAATAAGGGCTTAAGCTATGGCTACACCTTC.

J is TRBJ1-1 and V is TRBV19; D is unresolved. CDR3 length: 14 amino acids. V lost 11 bases to trimming and J lost 0 bases, with 16 bases between them. The germline CDR1 and CDR2 sequences are LNHDA and SQIVND (reference sequence). CDR3 sequence: CASTDGAMNTEAFF. DNA for the CDR3: TGTGCCTCAACCGACGGAGCTATGAACACTGAAGCTTTCTTT.

The chain uses TRBV5-4 and TRBJ2-2; D uncertain. The germline gives CDR1 SGHNT, CDR2 YYREEE (reference sequence). The CDR3 has 14 amino acids. V was pared by 0 bases and J by 2 bases, with 5 bases between. CDR3 DNA sequence: TGTGCCAGCAGCTTGGCCGGAAACACCGGGGAGCTGTTTTTT. This sequence encodes CASSLAGNTGELFF.